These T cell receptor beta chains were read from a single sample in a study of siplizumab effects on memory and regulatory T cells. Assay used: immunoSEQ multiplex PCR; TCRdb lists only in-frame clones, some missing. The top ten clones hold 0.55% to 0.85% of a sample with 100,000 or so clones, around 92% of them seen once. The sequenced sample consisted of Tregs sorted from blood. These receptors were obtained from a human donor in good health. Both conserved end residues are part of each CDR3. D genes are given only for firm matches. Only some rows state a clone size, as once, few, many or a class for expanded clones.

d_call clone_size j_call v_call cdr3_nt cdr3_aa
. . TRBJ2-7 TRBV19 TGTGCCAGTAGCTTCCTAGCGAAGAGCTCCTACGAGCAGTACTTC CASSFLAKSSYEQYF
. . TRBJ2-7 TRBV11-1 TGTGCCAGCAGCTTAGGAGGGGTACTAATCTACGAGCAGTACTTC CASSLGGVLIYEQYF
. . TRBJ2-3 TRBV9 TGTGCCAGCAGCCTCGGTCGCACAGATACGCAGTATTTT CASSLGRTDTQYF
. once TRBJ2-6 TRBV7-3 TGTGCCAGCAGCCGTACTCCGGGGCGGACCTTCTCTGGGGCCAACGTCCTGACTTTC CASSRTPGRTFSGANVLTF
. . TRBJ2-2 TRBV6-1 TGTGCCAGCAGTGAAAAGGGTTCGGGCACCGGGGAGCTGTTTTTT CASSEKGSGTGELFF
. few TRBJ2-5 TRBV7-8 TGTGCCAGCAGCTCACGGGGGCAAGAGACCCAGTACTTC CASSSRGQETQYF
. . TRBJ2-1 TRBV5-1 TGCGCCAGCAGCTTGGATGGTCTGATCAGACAGTTCTTC CASSLDGLIRQFF
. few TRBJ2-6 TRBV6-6 TGTGCCAGCAGTTATGAAGGGTCCTGGGCCAACGTCCTGACTTTC CASSYEGSWANVLTF
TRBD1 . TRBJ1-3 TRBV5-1 TGCGCCAGCAGAAGCACAGGGGCTGGAAACACCATATATTTT CASRSTGAGNTIYF
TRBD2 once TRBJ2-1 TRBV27 TGTGCCAGCAGTTTGTTGACTAGCGGGGGACGGGGGCAGTTCTTC CASSLLTSGGRGQFF
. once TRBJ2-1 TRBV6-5 TGTGCCAGCAGTTACTCGAGCGGAGGGATCAATGAGCAGTTCTTC CASSYSSGGINEQFF
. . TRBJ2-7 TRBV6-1 TGTGCCAGCAGTGCTTTCATAGGCTCCTACGAGCAGTACTTC CASSAFIGSYEQYF
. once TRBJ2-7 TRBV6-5 TGTGCCAGCAGTTTCCTGGCGGGAAAGTCCTACGAGCAGTACTTC CASSFLAGKSYEQYF
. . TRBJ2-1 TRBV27 TGTGCCAGCAGTTCCAGGACTCCCCTCGATGAGCAGTTCTTC CASSSRTPLDEQFF
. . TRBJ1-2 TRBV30 TGTGCCTGGAGTAGGGAGATCTATGGCTACACCTTC CAWSREIYGYTF